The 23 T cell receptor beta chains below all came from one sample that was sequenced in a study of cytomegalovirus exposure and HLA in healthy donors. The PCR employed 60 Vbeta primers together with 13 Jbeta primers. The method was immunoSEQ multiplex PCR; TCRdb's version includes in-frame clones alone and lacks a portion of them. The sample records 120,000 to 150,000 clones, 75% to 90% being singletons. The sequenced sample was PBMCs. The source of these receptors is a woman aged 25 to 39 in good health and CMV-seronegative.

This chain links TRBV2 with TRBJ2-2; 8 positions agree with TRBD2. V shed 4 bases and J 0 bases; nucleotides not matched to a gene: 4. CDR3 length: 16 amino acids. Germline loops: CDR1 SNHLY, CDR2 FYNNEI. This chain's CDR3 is CASSVLAGPNTGELFF. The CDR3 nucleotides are TGTGCCAGCAGTGTGTTAGCGGGGCCGAACACCGGGGAGCTGTTTTTT.

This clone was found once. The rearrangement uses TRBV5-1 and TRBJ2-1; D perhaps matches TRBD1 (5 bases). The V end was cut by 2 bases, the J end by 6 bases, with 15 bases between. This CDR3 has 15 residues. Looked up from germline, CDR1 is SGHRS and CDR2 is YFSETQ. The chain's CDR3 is CASSLGALGFNEQFF. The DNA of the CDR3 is TGCGCCAGCAGCTTAGGGGCCCTAGGATTCAATGAGCAGTTCTTC.

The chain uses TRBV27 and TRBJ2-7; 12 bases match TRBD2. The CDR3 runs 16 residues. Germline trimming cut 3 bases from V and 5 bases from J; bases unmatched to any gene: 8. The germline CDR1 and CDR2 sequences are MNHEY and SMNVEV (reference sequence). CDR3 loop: CASSFSLAGGPHEQYF. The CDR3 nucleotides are TGTGCCAGCAGTTTTAGTCTAGCGGGAGGGCCGCACGAGCAGTACTTC.

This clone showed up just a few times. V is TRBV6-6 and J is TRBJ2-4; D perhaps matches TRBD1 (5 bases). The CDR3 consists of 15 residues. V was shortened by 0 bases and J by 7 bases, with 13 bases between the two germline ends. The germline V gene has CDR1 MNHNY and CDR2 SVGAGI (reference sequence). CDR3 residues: CASSYSSQGVNIQYF. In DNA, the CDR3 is TGTGCCAGCAGTTACTCGTCCCAGGGTGTTAACATTCAGTACTTC.

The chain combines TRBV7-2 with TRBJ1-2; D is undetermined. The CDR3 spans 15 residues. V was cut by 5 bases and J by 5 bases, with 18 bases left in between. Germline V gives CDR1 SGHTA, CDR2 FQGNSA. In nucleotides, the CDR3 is TGTGCCAGCAGCCCCGGTCCCGAACTTACTTATGGCTACACCTTC. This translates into CASSPGPELTYGYTF.

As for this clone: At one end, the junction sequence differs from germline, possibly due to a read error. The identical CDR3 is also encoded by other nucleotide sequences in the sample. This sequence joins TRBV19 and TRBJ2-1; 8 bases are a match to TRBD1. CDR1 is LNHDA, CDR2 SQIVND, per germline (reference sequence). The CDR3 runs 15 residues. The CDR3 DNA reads TGCGCCAGTAGTATAGGACAGGGTAGACAAGGTGAGCAGTTCTTC. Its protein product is CASSIGQGRQGEQFF.

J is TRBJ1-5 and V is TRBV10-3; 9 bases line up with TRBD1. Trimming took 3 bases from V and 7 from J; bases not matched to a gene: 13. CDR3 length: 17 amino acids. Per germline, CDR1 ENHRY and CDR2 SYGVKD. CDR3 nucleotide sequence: TGTGCCATCAGTGACCACGCGGGACAGGGTGGTTACCAGCCCCAGCATTTT. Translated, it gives CAISDHAGQGGYQPQHF.

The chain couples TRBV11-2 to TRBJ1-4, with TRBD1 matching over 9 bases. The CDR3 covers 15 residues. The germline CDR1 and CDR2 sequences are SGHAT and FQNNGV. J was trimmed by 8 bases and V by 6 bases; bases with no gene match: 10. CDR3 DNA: TGTGCCAGCAGTTCTATAACAGGGGGCGACGAAAAACTGTTTTTT. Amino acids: CASSSITGGDEKLFF.

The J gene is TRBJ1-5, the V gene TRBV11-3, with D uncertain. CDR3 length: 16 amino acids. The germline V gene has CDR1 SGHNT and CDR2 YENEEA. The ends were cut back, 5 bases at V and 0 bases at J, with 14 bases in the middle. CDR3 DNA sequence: TGTGCCAGCAGCCACGATACAGCCGATAGCAATCAGCCCCAGCATTTT. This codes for CASSHDTADSNQPQHF.

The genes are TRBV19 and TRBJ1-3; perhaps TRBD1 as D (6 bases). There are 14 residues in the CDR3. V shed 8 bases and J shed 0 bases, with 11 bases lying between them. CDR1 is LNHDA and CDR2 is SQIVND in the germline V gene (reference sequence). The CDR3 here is CASAGQLSGNTIYF. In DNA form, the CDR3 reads TGTGCCAGTGCTGGACAGCTCTCTGGAAACACCATATATTTT.

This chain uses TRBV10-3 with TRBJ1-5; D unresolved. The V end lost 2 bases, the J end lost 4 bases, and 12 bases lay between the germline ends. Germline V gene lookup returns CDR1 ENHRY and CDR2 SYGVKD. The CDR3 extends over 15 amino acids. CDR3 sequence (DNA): TGTGCCATCAGTGAGCGAACAGCCCAAAATCAGCCCCAGCATTTT. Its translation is CAISERTAQNQPQHF.

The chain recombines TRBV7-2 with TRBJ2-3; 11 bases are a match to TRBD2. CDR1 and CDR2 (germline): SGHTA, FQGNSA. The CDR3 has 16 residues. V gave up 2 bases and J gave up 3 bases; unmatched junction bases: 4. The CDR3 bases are TGTGCCAGCAGCTTACTAGCGGGGGGTATAACAGATACGCAGTATTTT. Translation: CASSLLAGGITDTQYF.

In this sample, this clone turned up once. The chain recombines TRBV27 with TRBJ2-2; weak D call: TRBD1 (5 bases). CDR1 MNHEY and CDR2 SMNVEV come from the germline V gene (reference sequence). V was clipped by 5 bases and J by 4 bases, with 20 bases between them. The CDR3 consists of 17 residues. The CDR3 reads CASSLSWDGAATGELFF. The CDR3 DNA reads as TGTGCCAGCAGTCTCTCGTGGGATGGGGCGGCCACCGGGGAGCTGTTTTTT.

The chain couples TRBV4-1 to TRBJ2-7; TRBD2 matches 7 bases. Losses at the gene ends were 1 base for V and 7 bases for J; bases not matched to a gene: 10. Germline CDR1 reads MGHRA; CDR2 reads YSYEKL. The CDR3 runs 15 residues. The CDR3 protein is CASSQGPLADGEQYF. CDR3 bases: TGCGCCAGCAGCCAAGGGCCCCTAGCGGATGGGGAGCAGTACTTC.

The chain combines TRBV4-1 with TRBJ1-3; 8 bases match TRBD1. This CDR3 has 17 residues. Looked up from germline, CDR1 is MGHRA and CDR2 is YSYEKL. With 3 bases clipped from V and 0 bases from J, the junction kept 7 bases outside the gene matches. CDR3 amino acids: CASSHVPGQVSGNTIYF. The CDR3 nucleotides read TGCGCCAGCAGCCATGTGCCGGGACAGGTCTCTGGAAACACCATATATTTT.

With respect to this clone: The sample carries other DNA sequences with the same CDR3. The CDR3 sequence: CASSLSGREADTQYF. CDR3 DNA sequence: TGTGCCAGCAGTCTAAGCGGGAGAGAAGCAGATACGCAGTATTTT. The V call is TRBV27, the J call TRBJ2-3, with TRBD2 matching over 8 bases. The CDR3 consists of 15 residues. Germline CDR1 MNHEY, CDR2 SMNVEV (reference sequence). V shed 5 bases, J shed 4 bases, and the junction held 8 bases outside the gene matches.

CDR3 coding DNA: TGCGCCAGCACCCGGTGGGGGGGGAACACTGAAGCTTTCTTT. Translation gives CASTRWGGNTEAFF. This chain uses TRBV10-2 with TRBJ1-1; D is perhaps TRBD1 (5 bases). V was clipped by 7 bases and J by 1 base, with 13 bases between them. The CDR3 spans 14 residues. Looked up from germline, CDR1 is WSHSY and CDR2 is SAAADI.

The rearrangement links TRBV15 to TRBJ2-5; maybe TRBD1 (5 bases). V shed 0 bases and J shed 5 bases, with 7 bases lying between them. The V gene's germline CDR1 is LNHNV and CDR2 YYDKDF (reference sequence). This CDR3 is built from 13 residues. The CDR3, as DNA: TGTGCCACCAGCAGAGAACAGGCGGAGACCCAGTACTTC. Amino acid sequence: CATSREQAETQYF.

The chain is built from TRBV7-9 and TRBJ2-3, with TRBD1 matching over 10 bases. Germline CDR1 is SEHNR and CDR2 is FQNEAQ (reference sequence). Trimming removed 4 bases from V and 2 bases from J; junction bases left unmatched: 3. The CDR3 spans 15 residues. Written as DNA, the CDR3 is TGTGCCAGCAGCTGGGACAGGGGAGACACAGATACGCAGTATTTT. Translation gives CASSWDRGDTDTQYF.

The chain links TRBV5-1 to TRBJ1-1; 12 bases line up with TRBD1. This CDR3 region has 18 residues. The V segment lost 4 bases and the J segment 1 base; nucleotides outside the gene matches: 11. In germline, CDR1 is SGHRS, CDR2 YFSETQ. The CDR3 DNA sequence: TGCGCCAGCAGCCTGGGAGTGGGACAGGGGGCAAGGAACACTGAAGCTTTCTTT. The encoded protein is CASSLGVGQGARNTEAFF. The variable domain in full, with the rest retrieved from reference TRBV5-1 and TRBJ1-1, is KAGVTQTPRYLIKTRGQQVTLSCSPISGHRSVSWYQQTPGQGLQFLFEYFSETQRNKGNFPGRFSGRQFSNSRSEMNVSTLELGDSALYLCASSLGVGQGARNTEAFFGQGTRLTVV.

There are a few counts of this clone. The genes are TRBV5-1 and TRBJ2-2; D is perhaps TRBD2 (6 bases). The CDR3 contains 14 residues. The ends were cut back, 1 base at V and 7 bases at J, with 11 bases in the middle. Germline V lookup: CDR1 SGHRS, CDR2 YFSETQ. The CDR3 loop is CASSLNVRDGELFF. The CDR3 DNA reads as TGCGCCAGCAGCTTGAACGTGCGGGACGGGGAGCTGTTTTTT. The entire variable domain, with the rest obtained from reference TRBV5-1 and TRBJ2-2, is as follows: KAGVTQTPRYLIKTRGQQVTLSCSPISGHRSVSWYQQTPGQGLQFLFEYFSETQRNKGNFPGRFSGRQFSNSRSEMNVSTLELGDSALYLCASSLNVRDGELFFGEGSRLTVL.

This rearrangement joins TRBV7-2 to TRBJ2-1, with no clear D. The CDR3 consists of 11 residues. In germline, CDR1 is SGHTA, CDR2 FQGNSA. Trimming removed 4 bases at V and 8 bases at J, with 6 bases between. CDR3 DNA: TGTGCCAGCAGCTCGTCCCATGAGCAGTTCTTC. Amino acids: CASSSSHEQFF.

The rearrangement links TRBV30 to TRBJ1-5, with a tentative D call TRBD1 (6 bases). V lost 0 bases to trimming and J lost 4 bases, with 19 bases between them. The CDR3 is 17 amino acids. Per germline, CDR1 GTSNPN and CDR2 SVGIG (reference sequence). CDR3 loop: CAWSVRGRGLKNQPQHF. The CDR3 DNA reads TGTGCCTGGAGTGTACGGGGCAGGGGCCTAAAAAATCAGCCCCAGCATTTT.